This T cell receptor beta chain appears in the sequencing data of a study of CD8 T cells in Susac syndrome. Sequencing of TCR beta, carried out with a high-throughput approach, was applied to CD8+ and CD4+ T cells from the blood. The TEMRA cells underwent FACS enrichment, while the CD8+ and CD4+ T cells underwent negative isolation. This clonotype has only one observation. With random hexamers, reverse transcription was performed on about 0.5 to 1 ug of RNA. The immunoSEQ assay covered 54 Vbeta and 13 Jbeta segments for CDR3. MiXCR was run by TCRdb on the immunoSEQ multiplex PCR reads, yielding one entry per CDR3 protein. The repertoire consists of about 430,000 distinct CDR3 sequences, with more than 80% occurring once and the leading ten covering under 0.15%. This clonotype was sampled from a human donor with multiple sclerosis. Sequencing was done on a sample of CD8+ T cells from PBMCs.

CDR3 nucleotides: TGTGCCAGCAGTGACCGGGACCCATACCTCTACGAGCAGTACTTC. This encodes CASSDRDPYLYEQYF. The rearrangement joins TRBV6-1 to TRBJ2-7; possibly TRBD1 or TRBD2 for D (5 bases each). V lost 3 bases, J lost 3 bases, and 15 bases lay in between. Per the germline V gene, CDR1 is MNHNS and CDR2 is SASEGT. There are 15 residues in the CDR3.